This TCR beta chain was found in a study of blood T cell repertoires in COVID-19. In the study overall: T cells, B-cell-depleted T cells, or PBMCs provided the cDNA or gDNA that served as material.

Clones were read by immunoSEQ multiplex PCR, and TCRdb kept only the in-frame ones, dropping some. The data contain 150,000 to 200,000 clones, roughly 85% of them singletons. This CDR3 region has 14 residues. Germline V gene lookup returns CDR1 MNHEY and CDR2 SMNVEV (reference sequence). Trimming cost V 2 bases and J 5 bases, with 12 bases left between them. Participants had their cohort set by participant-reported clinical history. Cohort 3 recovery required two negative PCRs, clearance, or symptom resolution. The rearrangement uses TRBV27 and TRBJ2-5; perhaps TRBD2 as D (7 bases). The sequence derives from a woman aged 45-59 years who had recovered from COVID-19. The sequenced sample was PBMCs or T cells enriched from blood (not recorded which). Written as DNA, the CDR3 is TGTGCCAGCAGTTTAGGGGGGGCAGGGGAGACCCAGTACTTC. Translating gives CASSLGGAGETQYF.